Each of the 10 T cell receptor beta chains below was sequenced from the same sample in a study of T cell responses to AZD1222 COVID-19 vaccine. Libraries were prepared by immunoSEQ multiplex PCR; TCRdb keeps only in-frame clonotypes and omits some of them. The sample lists roughly 140,000 clones, roughly 92% occurring once. This material consisted of peripheral blood, taken on day 0 of AZD1222 vaccination. These receptors came from an adult in good health.

On this clone itself: This sample also contains other DNA sequences that code for the same CDR3. J is TRBJ2-3 and V is TRBV29-1; D remains ambiguous. The V gene lost 6 bases and the J gene lost 0 bases, with 7 bases spanning the gap. The CDR3 is 12 amino acids. CDR1 is SQVTM, CDR2 ANQGSEA, per germline. The CDR3 nucleotides are TGCAGCGTCGAACGAAGCACAGATACGCAGTATTTT. This sequence encodes CSVERSTDTQYF.

The rearrangement joins TRBV7-9 to TRBJ1-4; 7 bases fit TRBD1. The germline gives CDR1 SEHNR, CDR2 FQNEAQ (reference sequence). The CDR3 consists of 13 residues. With V trimmed by 5 bases and J by 6 bases, 3 bases remained unmatched. The CDR3: CASSRGTDEKLFF. DNA for the CDR3: TGTGCCAGCAGCCGAGGGACAGATGAAAAACTGTTTTTT. Supplemented by reference TRBV7-9 and TRBJ1-4, the full variable domain reads DTGVSQNPRHKITKRGQNVTFRCDPISEHNRLYWYRQTLGQGPEFLTYFQNEAQLEKSRLLSDRFSAERPKGSFSTLEIQRTEQGDSAMYLCASSRGTDEKLFFGSGTQLSVL.

CDR3 amino acids: CASSPQIMNTEAFF. CDR3 DNA sequence: TGTGCCAGCAGTCCTCAGATCATGAACACTGAAGCTTTCTTT. The chain is built from TRBV2 and TRBJ1-1; D is undetermined. The V gene lost 5 bases and the J gene lost 0 bases, with 10 bases spanning the gap. The CDR3 runs 14 residues. Germline V lookup: CDR1 SNHLY, CDR2 FYNNEI.

The chain uses TRBV19 and TRBJ2-1; TRBD1 matches 9 bases. Germline CDR1 is LNHDA and CDR2 is SQIVND (reference sequence). The CDR3 sequence is 15 residues long. The V and J ends lost 5 bases and 6 bases, in that order; junction bases with no gene match: 8. In DNA form, the CDR3 reads TGTGCCAGTAGTGCCTGGGGACAGGGTATCAATGAGCAGTTCTTC. This sequence encodes CASSAWGQGINEQFF.

The rearrangement uses TRBV3-1 (or the pseudogene TRBV3-2) and TRBJ1-1; D gene ambiguous. This CDR3 is built from 15 residues. Germline V gene sequence: CDR1 LGHDT, CDR2 YNNKEL (reference sequence). V lost 4 bases, J lost 0 bases, and 12 bases lay in between. CDR3 nucleotides: TGTGCCAGCAGCCCGCGGGATTTACTGAACACTGAAGCTTTCTTT. Amino acids: CASSPRDLLNTEAFF.

The chain recombines TRBV29-1 with TRBJ2-2; 7 bases fit TRBD2. The germline gives CDR1 SQVTM, CDR2 ANQGSEA. The CDR3 totals 15 residues. V lost 7 bases to trimming and J lost 3 bases; unmatched junction nucleotides: 11. The CDR3 sequence: CSAVGGGVDTGELFF. CDR3 in DNA: TGCAGCGCTGTCGGGGGAGGGGTAGACACCGGGGAGCTGTTTTTT.

V gene TRBV7-3 combines with J gene TRBJ2-1, with 11 bases matching TRBD2. The V and J ends lost 2 bases and 10 bases, in that order; junction bases with no gene match: 4. Per the germline V gene, CDR1 is SGHTA and CDR2 is FQGTGA. The length of the CDR3 is 14 residues. CDR3 loop: CASSLDSGRAEQFF. The CDR3 coding sequence is TGTGCCAGCAGCTTAGATAGCGGGAGGGCCGAGCAGTTCTTC.

The table lists this clone with a count of one. The chain links TRBV5-1 to TRBJ2-5; 7 nucleotides match TRBD2. Germline V CDR1 and CDR2: SGHRS, YFSETQ. The CDR3 totals 14 residues. Unmatched junction bases numbered 3, after V lost 0 bases and J lost 4 bases. In nucleotides, the CDR3 is TGCGCCAGCAGCTTGGCGCCGGGAGGAGAGACCCAGTACTTC. Translating it yields CASSLAPGGETQYF.

The V and J genes are TRBV29-1 and TRBJ2-2; D remains unclear. The V gene's germline CDR1 is SQVTM and CDR2 ANQGSEA. The CDR3 spans 14 residues. Trimming took off 1 base at V and 5 bases at J, with 11 bases between the two ends. CDR3 protein: CSVEVSIGTGELFF. DNA for the CDR3: TGCAGCGTTGAAGTCAGCATAGGGACCGGGGAGCTGTTTTTT.

This clone appeared once. V usage is TRBV7-9 and J usage is TRBJ1-1; TRBD1 aligns across 8 bases. The V gene end was trimmed by 1 base and the J gene end by 6 bases; junction bases not matched to a gene: 4. CDR3 length equals 14 residues. Per the germline V gene, CDR1 is SEHNR and CDR2 is FQNEAQ (reference sequence). The CDR3 region has the DNA TGTGCCAGCAGCTTAGAACAGGGGGTAGCTGAAGCTTTCTTT. Encoded protein: CASSLEQGVAEAFF.